Listed here is a single T cell receptor beta chain. What it binds is not known. CDR1 is LNHDA, CDR2 SQIVND, per germline (reference sequence). The CDR3 totals 16 residues. V lost 3 bases and J 7 bases, leaving 19 bases between the germline ends. Produced via immunoSEQ multiplex PCR; TCRdb's table is partial and in-frame only. The sample shows under 50,000 clones, about 88% of them seen only once. Time point reported: week 35, safety follow-up. In every dose of vaccine, 300 ug of mutant IDH1 20-mer peptide was given alongside topical imiquimod. These data belong to a study of a mutant IDH1 vaccine in newly diagnosed glioma. Study overall: Patients arrived already treated with radiotherapy, temozolomide, or both, most having had both. It was at week 35 that visit V12 occurred, and at week 47 that visit V13 did.

J is TRBJ1-5 and V is TRBV19; D is unclear. Sequenced material: PBMCs, taken from a glioma patient whose treatment included an IDH1 peptide vaccine. The receptor's source is a woman aged 35 to 49 with glioma. CDR3 residues: CASSIFLSAASQPQHF. For the CDR3, the DNA is TGTGCCAGTAGTATTTTTTTATCGGCAGCGTCCCAGCCCCAGCATTTT.